This T cell receptor beta chain derives from a study of T cells after posttransplantation cyclophosphamide. Germline V gene sequence: CDR1 SNHLY, CDR2 FYNNEI. The ends lost 4 bases at V and 3 bases at J; junction bases unmatched: 6. This CDR3 has 15 residues. Sequenced by immunoSEQ multiplex PCR; TCRdb stores in-frame clones only, minus some. Of approximately 50,000 clones listed, roughly 94% are singletons. This receptor was obtained from a woman aged 30 to 39 in good health and a related stem cell transplant donor. The chain links TRBV2 to TRBJ2-1, with 7 bases lining up with TRBD2. Material for sequencing was PBMCs. The CDR3 DNA sequence: TGTGCCAGCAGTGGGGCTAGCGGTGGCTACAATGAGCAGTTCTTC. It is translated as CASSGASGGYNEQFF.